Below are 12 T cell receptor beta chains sequenced from a single sample in a study of cytomegalovirus exposure and HLA in healthy donors. The PCR employed 60 Vbeta primers together with 13 Jbeta primers. The method was immunoSEQ multiplex PCR; TCRdb's version includes in-frame clones alone and lacks a portion of them. The table lists around 200,000 clones, over 60% of them singletons. The sequenced sample consisted of PBMCs. These receptors all stem from a man aged 25 to 40 in good health and CMV-seropositive.

The chain combines TRBV10-3 with TRBJ1-5, with 7 positions matching TRBD1. The CDR3 contains 14 residues. Losses at the gene ends were 10 bases for V and 3 bases for J; bases not matched to a gene: 9. Germline values: CDR1 ENHRY, CDR2 SYGVKD. The CDR3 DNA reads TGTGCCACCCGGAGTGGACAGGACAATCAGCCCCAGCATTTT. Encoded protein: CATRSGQDNQPQHF.

V gene TRBV5-6 combines with J gene TRBJ1-1; 9 bases map to TRBD1. Germline CDR1 is SGHDT and CDR2 is YYEEEE. This CDR3 has 14 amino acids. J lost 5 bases, V lost 2 bases, and 4 bases had no gene match. CDR3 nucleotide sequence: TGTGCCAGCAGCTTTTCACAGGGGGCAACTGAAGCTTTCTTT. Amino acid sequence: CASSFSQGATEAFF.

The chain joins TRBV9 to TRBJ2-3, with D uncertain. Trimming shortened V by 3 bases and J by 6 bases, and 14 bases separated the two germline ends. The CDR3 sequence is 14 residues long. Germline values: CDR1 SGDLS, CDR2 YYNGEE. CDR3 sequence (DNA): TGTGCCAGCAGCGCTCCCGGGTCCGCGGATACGCAGTATTTT. This gives the protein CASSAPGSADTQYF.

This chain joins TRBV5-1 and TRBJ2-7, with 8 nucleotides matching TRBD2. The germline CDR1 and CDR2 sequences are SGHRS and YFSETQ. Trimming at V came to 0 bases and at J to 2 bases, leaving 4 bases not matched to a gene. The CDR3 runs to 15 residues. The CDR3 sequence is CASSLESGGPYEQYF. The CDR3 DNA is TGCGCCAGCAGCTTGGAGTCGGGAGGGCCCTACGAGCAGTACTTC.

This sequence joins TRBV7-6 and TRBJ2-7, with a weak D call TRBD2 (6 bases). CDR3 length: 18 residues. Trimming removed 5 bases from V and 0 bases from J, with 23 bases in between. Germline loops: CDR1 SGHVS, CDR2 FNYEAQ. The CDR3 DNA reads as TGTGCCAGCAGCGTCGGGCCACCTCCGGGGGAGAGCTCCTACGAGCAGTACTTC. It translates to CASSVGPPPGESSYEQYF.

This chain uses TRBV9 with TRBJ1-6; TRBD1 is a possible D gene (5 bases). Deletions cut 4 bases from V and 6 bases from J, with 17 bases between. The CDR3 has 16 amino acids. From germline, CDR1 is SGDLS and CDR2 YYNGEE. The CDR3 region is CASSLRAGRANSPLHF. The CDR3 DNA reads as TGTGCCAGCAGCCTCCGGGCGGGACGGGCTAATTCACCCCTCCACTTT.

The genes are TRBV7-6 and TRBJ2-7; TRBD1 aligns across 8 bases. Unmatched junction bases numbered 9, after V lost 5 bases and J lost 3 bases. The CDR3 totals 15 residues. Germline-derived CDR1 and CDR2 are SGHVS and FNYEAQ. The CDR3 DNA sequence: TGTGCCAGCAGCGAACGAGGACAGGGAGGCTACGAGCAGTACTTC. It encodes CASSERGQGGYEQYF.

This chain uses TRBV29-1 with TRBJ1-2; 7 positions agree with TRBD1. Germline values: CDR1 SQVTM, CDR2 ANQGSEA. This CDR3 has 12 amino acids. Unmatched junction bases numbered 2, after V lost 3 bases and J lost 4 bases. The CDR3 loop reads CSVEGTAYGYTF. The CDR3 DNA reads TGCAGCGTTGAGGGGACAGCCTATGGCTACACCTTC.

This clone has more than one count but fewer than ten. V gene TRBV18 combines with J gene TRBJ2-1; TRBD1 matches 7 bases. The CDR3 totals 16 residues. The V gene's germline CDR1 is KGHSH and CDR2 LQKENI. Unmatched junction bases numbered 11, after V lost 3 bases and J lost 6 bases. CDR3 in amino acids: CASSPIPGTEGNEQFF. CDR3 bases: TGTGCCAGCTCACCGATCCCAGGGACAGAAGGCAATGAGCAGTTCTTC.

The genes are TRBV29-1 and TRBJ2-3; D remains unclear. Trimming took off 7 bases at V and 2 bases at J, with 16 bases between the two ends. The CDR3 length is 14 residues. The germline CDR1 and CDR2 sequences are SQVTM and ANQGSEA. The CDR3 DNA is TGCAGCGCTGTCCTGCGGTCGGACACAGATACGCAGTATTTT. It codes for CSAVLRSDTDTQYF.

The chain has TRBV18 and TRBJ2-5; D is unresolved. This CDR3 region has 13 residues. Trimming took off 2 bases at V and 5 bases at J, with 9 bases between the two ends. CDR1 is KGHSH, CDR2 LQKENI, per germline. The CDR3 sequence: CASSPETKETQYF. The DNA for the CDR3 is TGTGCCAGCTCACCAGAGACAAAGGAGACCCAGTACTTC.

V usage is TRBV7-9 and J usage is TRBJ1-1, with D perhaps matching TRBD1 (5 bases). This CDR3 is built from 15 residues. Germline V gene data show CDR1 as SEHNR and CDR2 as FQNEAQ (reference sequence). With 0 bases removed from V and 4 bases from J, the gap between germline ends came to 12 bases. CDR3 residues: CASSLAGRVGTEAFF. CDR3 nucleotide sequence: TGTGCCAGCAGCTTAGCGGGCAGGGTGGGCACTGAAGCTTTCTTT.